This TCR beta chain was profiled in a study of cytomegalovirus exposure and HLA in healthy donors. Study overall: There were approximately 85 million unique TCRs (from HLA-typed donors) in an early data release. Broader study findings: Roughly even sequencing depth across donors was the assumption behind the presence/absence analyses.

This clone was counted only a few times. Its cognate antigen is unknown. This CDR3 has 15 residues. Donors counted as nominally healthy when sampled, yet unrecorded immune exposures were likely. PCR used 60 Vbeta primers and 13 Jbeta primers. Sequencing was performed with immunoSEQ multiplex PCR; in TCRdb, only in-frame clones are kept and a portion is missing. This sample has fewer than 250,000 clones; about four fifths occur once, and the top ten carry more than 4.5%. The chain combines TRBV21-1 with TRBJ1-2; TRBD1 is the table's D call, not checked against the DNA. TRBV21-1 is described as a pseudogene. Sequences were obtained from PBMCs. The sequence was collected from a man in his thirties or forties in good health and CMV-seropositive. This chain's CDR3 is CASSKVGQRLRGYTF. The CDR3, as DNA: TGTGCCAGCAGCAAAGTGGGACAGAGGCTTCGGGGCTACACCTTC.